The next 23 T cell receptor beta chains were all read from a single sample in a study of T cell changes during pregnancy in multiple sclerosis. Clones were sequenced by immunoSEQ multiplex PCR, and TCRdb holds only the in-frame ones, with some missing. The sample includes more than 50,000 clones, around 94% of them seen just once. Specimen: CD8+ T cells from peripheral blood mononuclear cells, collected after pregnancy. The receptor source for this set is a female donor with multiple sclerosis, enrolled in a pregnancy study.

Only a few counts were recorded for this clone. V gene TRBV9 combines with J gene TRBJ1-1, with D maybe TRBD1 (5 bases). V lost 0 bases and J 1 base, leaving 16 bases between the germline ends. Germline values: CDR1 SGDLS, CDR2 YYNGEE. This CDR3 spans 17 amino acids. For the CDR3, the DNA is TGTGCCAGCAGCGTAGAGGCTAGGGAGGGGAGGAACACTGAAGCTTTCTTT. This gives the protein CASSVEAREGRNTEAFF.

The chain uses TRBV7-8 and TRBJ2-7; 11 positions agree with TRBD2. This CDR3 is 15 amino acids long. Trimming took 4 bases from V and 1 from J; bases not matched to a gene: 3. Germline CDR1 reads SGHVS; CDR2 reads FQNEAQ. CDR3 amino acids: CASSSTSGSSYEQYF. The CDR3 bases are TGTGCCAGCAGCTCCACTAGCGGGAGTTCCTACGAGCAGTACTTC.

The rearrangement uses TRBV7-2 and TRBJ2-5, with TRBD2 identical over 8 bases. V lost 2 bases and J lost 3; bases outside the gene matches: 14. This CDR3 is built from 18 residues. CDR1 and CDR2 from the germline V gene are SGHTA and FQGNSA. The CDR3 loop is CASSLMLAGGGKEETQYF. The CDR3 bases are TGTGCCAGCAGCTTAATGCTAGCGGGTGGGGGGAAAGAAGAGACCCAGTACTTC.

The CDR3 loop is CASSIGRNYEQYF. CDR3 coding DNA: TGTGCCAGTAGTATAGGCAGGAACTACGAGCAGTACTTC. The V gene is TRBV19, the J gene TRBJ2-7; unclear D gene. Trimming left V 1 base short and J 3 bases short, with 7 bases between. The CDR3 is made up of 13 amino acids. The V gene's germline CDR1 is LNHDA and CDR2 SQIVND (reference sequence).

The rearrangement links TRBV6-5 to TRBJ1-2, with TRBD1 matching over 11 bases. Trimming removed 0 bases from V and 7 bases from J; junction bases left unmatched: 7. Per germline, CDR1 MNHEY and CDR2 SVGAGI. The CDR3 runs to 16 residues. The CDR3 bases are TGTGCCAGCAGTTACTCGCTGGGACAGGGGGATGGTGGCTACACCTTC. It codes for CASSYSLGQGDGGYTF.

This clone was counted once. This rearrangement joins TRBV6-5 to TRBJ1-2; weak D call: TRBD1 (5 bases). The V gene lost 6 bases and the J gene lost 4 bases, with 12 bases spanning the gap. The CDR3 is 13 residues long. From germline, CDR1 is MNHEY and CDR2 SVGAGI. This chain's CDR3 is CASRPAGTYGYTF. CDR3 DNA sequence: TGTGCCAGCAGGCCGGCGGGGACCTATGGCTACACCTTC.

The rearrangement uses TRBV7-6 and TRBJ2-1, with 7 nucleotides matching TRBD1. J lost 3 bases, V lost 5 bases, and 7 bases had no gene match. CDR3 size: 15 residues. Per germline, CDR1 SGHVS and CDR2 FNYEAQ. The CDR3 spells CASSNRQGVYNEQFF. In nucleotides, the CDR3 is TGTGCCAGCAGCAACAGACAGGGTGTCTACAATGAGCAGTTCTTC.

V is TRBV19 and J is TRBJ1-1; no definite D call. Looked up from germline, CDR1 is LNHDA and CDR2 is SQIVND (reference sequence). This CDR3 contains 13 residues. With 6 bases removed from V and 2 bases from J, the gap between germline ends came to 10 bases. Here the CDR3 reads CASRTAGNTEAFF. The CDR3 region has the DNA TGTGCCAGTAGGACCGCAGGCAACACTGAAGCTTTCTTT.

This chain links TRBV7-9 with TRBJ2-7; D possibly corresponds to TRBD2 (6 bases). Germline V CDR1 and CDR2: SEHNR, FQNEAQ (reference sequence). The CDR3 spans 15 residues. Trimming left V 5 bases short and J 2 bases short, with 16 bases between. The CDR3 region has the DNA TGTGCCAGCAGCCCCGCGTTAGGGAGGCCCTACGAGCAGTACTTC. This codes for CASSPALGRPYEQYF.

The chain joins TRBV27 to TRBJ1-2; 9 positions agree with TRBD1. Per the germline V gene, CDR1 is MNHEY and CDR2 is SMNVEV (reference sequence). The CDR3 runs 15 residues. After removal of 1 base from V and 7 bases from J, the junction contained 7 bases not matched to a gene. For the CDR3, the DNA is TGTGCCAGCAGTTTATTAAGCGGGACAGGGCTTGGCTACACCTTC. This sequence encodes CASSLLSGTGLGYTF.

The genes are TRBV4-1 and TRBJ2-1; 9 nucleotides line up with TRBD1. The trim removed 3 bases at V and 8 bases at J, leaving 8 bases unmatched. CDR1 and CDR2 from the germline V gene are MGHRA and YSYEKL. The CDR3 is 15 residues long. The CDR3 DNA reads TGCGCCAGCAGCCATGGGACAGGGAGAGGGGATGAGCAGTTCTTC. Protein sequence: CASSHGTGRGDEQFF.

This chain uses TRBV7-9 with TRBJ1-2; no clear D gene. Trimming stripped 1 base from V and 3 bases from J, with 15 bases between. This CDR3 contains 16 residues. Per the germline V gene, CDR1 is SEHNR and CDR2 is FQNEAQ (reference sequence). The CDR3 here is CASSLGAREGHYGYTF. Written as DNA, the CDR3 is TGTGCCAGCAGCTTAGGTGCGAGGGAAGGACACTATGGCTACACCTTC.

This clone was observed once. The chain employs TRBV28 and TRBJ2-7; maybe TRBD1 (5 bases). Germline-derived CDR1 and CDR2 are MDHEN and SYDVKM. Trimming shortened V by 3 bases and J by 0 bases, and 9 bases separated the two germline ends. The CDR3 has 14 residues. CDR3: CASSFGASSYEQYF. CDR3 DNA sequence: TGTGCCAGCAGTTTTGGGGCAAGCTCCTACGAGCAGTACTTC. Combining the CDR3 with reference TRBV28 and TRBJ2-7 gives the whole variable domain DVKVTQSSRYLVKRTGEKVFLECVQDMDHENMFWYRQDPGLGLRLIYFSYDVKMKEKGDIPEGYSVSREKKERFSLILESASTNQTSMYLCASSFGASSYEQYFGPGTRLTVT.

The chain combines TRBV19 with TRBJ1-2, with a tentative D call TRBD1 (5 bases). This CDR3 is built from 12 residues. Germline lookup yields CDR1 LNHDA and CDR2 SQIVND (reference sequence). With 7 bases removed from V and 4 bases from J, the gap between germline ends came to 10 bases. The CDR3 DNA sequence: TGTGCCAGTAAAGGGGAGGGCTATGGCTACACCTTC. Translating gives CASKGEGYGYTF.

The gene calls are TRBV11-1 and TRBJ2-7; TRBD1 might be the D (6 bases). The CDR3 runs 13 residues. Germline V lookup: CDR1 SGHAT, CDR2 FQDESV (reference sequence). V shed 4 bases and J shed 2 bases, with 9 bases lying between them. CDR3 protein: CASSSDRTYEQYF. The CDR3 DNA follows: TGTGCCAGCAGCTCGGACAGAACCTACGAGCAGTACTTC.

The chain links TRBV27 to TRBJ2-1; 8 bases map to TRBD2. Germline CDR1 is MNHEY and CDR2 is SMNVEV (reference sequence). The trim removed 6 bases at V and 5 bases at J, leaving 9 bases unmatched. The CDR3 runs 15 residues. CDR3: CASSPTGGRDNEQFF. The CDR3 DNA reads TGTGCCAGCAGCCCCACGGGAGGGCGGGACAATGAGCAGTTCTTC.

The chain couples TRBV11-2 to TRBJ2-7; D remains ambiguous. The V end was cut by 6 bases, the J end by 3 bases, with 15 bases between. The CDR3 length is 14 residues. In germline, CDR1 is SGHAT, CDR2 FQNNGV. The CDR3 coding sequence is TGTGCCAGCAGTCCCGTCAGAAACTACTACGAGCAGTACTTC. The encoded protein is CASSPVRNYYEQYF.

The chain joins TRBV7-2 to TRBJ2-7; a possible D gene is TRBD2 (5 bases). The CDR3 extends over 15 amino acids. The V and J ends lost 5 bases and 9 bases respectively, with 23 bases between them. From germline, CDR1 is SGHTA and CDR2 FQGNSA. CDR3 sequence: CASSPPGLPSDAQYF. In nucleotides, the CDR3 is TGTGCCAGCAGCCCCCCCGGACTGCCTTCCGATGCGCAGTACTTC.

This CDR3 reads CSVSTVSATDTQYF. DNA for the CDR3: TGCAGCGTATCGACTGTGTCCGCCACAGATACGCAGTATTTT. The rearrangement uses TRBV29-1 and TRBJ2-3; D unresolved. Per germline, CDR1 SQVTM and CDR2 ANQGSEA. This CDR3 is 14 amino acids long. V lost 6 bases and J lost 2, with 15 bases in between.

CDR3 region: CAWSVATNYGYTF. The DNA for the CDR3 is TGTGCCTGGAGTGTAGCGACTAACTATGGCTACACCTTC. The chain recombines TRBV30 with TRBJ1-2; D is unclear. This CDR3 has 13 residues. Germline CDR1 GTSNPN, CDR2 SVGIG (reference sequence). V lost 0 bases to trimming and J lost 0 bases, with 5 bases between them.

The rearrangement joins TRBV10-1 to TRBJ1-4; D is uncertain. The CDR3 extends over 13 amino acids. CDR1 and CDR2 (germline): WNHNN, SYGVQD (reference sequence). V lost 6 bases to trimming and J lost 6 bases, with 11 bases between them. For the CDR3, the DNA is TGCGCCAGCAGCCTTGACATGGATGAAAAACTGTTTTTT. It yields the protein CASSLDMDEKLFF.

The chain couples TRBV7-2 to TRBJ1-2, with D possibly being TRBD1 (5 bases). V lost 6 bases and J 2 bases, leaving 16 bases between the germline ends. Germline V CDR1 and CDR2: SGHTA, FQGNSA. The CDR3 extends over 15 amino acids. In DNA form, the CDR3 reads TGTGCCAGCAGGGGACTGCGCGGGACCAACTATGGCTACACCTTC. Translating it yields CASRGLRGTNYGYTF. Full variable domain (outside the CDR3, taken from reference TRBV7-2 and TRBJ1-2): GAGVSQSPSNKVTEKGKDVELRCDPISGHTALYWYRQSLGQGLEFLIYFQGNSAPDKSGLPSDRFSAERTGGSVSTLTIQRTQQEDSAVYLCASRGLRGTNYGYTFGSGTRLTVV.

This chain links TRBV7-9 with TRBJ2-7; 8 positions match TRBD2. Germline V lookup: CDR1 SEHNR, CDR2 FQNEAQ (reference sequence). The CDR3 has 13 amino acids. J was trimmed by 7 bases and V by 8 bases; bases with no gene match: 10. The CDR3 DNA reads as TGTGCCAGCTCCCCCAGCGGGAGCGGGGAGCAGTACTTC. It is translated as CASSPSGSGEQYF.